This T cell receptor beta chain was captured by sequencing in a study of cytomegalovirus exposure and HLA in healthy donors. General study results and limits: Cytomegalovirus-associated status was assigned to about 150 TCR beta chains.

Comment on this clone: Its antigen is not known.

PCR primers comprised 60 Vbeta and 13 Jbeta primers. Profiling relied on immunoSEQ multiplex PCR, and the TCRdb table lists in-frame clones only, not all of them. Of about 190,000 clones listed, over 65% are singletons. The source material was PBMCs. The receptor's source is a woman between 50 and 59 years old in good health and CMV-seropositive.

The DNA of the CDR3 is TGTGCCAGCAGCAACCTAGCGGGGGGGGAGACCCAGTACTTC. Encoded protein: CASSNLAGGETQYF. This rearrangement joins TRBV27 to TRBJ2-5; 12 bases are a match to TRBD2. Trimming took 6 bases from V and 5 from J; bases not matched to a gene: 4. Germline V gene sequence: CDR1 MNHEY, CDR2 SMNVEV (reference sequence). The CDR3 is made up of 14 amino acids.